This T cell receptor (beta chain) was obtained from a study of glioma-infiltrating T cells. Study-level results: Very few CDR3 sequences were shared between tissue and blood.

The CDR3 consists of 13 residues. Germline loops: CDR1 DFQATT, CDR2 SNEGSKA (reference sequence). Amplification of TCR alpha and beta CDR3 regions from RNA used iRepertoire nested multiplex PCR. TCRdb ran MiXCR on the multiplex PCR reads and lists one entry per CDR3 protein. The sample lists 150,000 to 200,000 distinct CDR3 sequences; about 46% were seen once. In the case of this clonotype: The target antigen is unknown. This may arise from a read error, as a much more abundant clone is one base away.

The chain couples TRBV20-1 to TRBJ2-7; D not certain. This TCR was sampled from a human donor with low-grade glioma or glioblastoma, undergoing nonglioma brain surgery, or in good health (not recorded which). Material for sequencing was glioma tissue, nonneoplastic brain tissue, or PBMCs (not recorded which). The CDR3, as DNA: TGCGGTGCTAGAGCTCCGAGCTCCTACGAGCAGTACTTC. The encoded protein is CGARAPSSYEQYF.